Below, 27 T cell receptor beta chains from the same sample are listed, as sequenced in a study of blood T cell repertoires in COVID-19. TCRdb's table, derived via immunoSEQ multiplex PCR, lists solely in-frame clones and lacks some. This sample carries 26,000 or so clones, about 80% of them seen once, and the ten largest clones take almost 40%. Sample: peripheral blood. These receptors were obtained from a man in his 70s with acute or convalescent COVID-19.

V is TRBV18 and J is TRBJ2-5; TRBD2 is a possible D gene (6 bases). The CDR3 contains 16 residues. The V end was cut by 6 bases, the J end by 5 bases, with 22 bases between. The germline gives CDR1 KGHSH, CDR2 LQKENI. The CDR3 is CASSAQAGRLRETQYF. In DNA form, the CDR3 reads TGTGCCAGCTCCGCCCAGGCGGGGAGGCTGAGGGAGACCCAGTACTTC. The complete variable domain, with remaining parts taken from reference TRBV18 and TRBJ2-5, reads NAGVMQNPRHLVRRRGQEARLRCSPMKGHSHVYWYRQLPEEGLKFMVYLQKENIIDESGMPKERFSAEFPKEGPSILRIQQVVRGDSAAYFCASSAQAGRLRETQYFGPGTRLLVL.

This clone appeared a single time. The V call is TRBV28, the J call TRBJ1-1; no firm D call. CDR3 size: 11 residues. Germline V gene data show CDR1 as MDHEN and CDR2 as SYDVKM. The CDR3 here is CAAGWDTEAFF. The DNA of the CDR3 is TGTGCAGCGGGATGGGACACTGAAGCTTTCTTT.

V usage is TRBV11-3 and J usage is TRBJ2-7; D not resolved. The germline gives CDR1 SGHNT, CDR2 YENEEA. The CDR3 sequence is 14 residues long. Trimming shortened V by 5 bases and J by 1 base, and 12 bases separated the two germline ends. Written as DNA, the CDR3 is TGTGCCAGCAGCCGACGGAGTCATTCCTACGAGCAGTACTTC. This gives the protein CASSRRSHSYEQYF. The full variable domain, rest sourced from reference TRBV11-3 and TRBJ2-7, is EAGVVQSPRYKIIEKKQPVAFWCNPISGHNTLYWYLQNLGQGPELLIRYENEEAVDDSQLPKDRFSAERLKGVDSTLKIQPAELGDSAVYLCASSRRSHSYEQYFGPGTRLTVT.

The chain carries TRBV18 and TRBJ1-4, with 7 bases matching TRBD1. V was clipped by 2 bases and J by 8 bases; unmatched bases: 14. CDR1 and CDR2 (germline): KGHSH, LQKENI. CDR3 length: 17 residues. CDR3 DNA: TGTGCCAGCTCACCATTCAAGGGACAGCCTCAGGCGGAAAAACTGTTTTTT. Translated: CASSPFKGQPQAEKLFF. Full variable domain (missing parts from reference TRBV18 and TRBJ1-4): NAGVMQNPRHLVRRRGQEARLRCSPMKGHSHVYWYRQLPEEGLKFMVYLQKENIIDESGMPKERFSAEFPKEGPSILRIQQVVRGDSAAYFCASSPFKGQPQAEKLFFGSGTQLSVL.

V gene TRBV7-2 combines with J gene TRBJ2-2; 9 bases are shared with TRBD1. The CDR3 length is 16 residues. The J segment lost 4 bases and the V segment lost 5 bases, leaving 8 bases of the junction unmatched. The V gene's germline CDR1 is SGHTA and CDR2 FQGNSA. CDR3 loop: CASSRTGGSGTGELFF. The CDR3 DNA reads TGTGCCAGCAGCCGTACAGGGGGCTCGGGCACCGGGGAGCTGTTTTTT.

This clone is a singleton in its sample. The CDR3 protein is CASSLSDRESYEQYF. CDR3 in DNA: TGTGCCAGCAGCTTATCCGACAGGGAATCCTACGAGCAGTACTTC. The gene calls are TRBV7-7 and TRBJ2-7, with 7 bases identical to TRBD1. Germline CDR1 reads SSHAT; CDR2 reads FNYEAQ (reference sequence). The CDR3 has 15 amino acids. The trim removed 2 bases at V and 1 base at J, leaving 5 bases unmatched.

The chain carries TRBV4-1 and TRBJ2-1; 11 bases are a match to TRBD2. V was clipped by 3 bases and J by 4 bases; unmatched bases: 8. The CDR3 runs 17 residues. Germline V gene lookup returns CDR1 MGHRA and CDR2 YSYEKL. DNA for the CDR3: TGCGCCAGCAGCCAGGCTAGCGGGAGGAGCCCTTACAATGAGCAGTTCTTC. Protein sequence: CASSQASGRSPYNEQFF.

The CDR3 DNA reads TGTGCCAGCAGCTCCCTAGCGCCCTACAATGAGCAGTTCTTC. Protein product: CASSSLAPYNEQFF. The chain links TRBV11-3 to TRBJ2-1; tentative D call: TRBD2 (6 bases). Trimming cost V 4 bases and J 2 bases, with 9 bases left between them. Germline V CDR1 and CDR2: SGHNT, YENEEA. The CDR3 spans 14 residues.

The rearrangement joins TRBV9 to TRBJ2-7; D is uncertain. There are 12 residues in the CDR3. Trimming stripped 2 bases from V and 3 bases from J, with 6 bases between. In germline, CDR1 is SGDLS, CDR2 YYNGEE. The CDR3 region has the DNA TGTGCCAGCAGCGTCGGAGACTACGAGCAGTACTTC. Its protein product is CASSVGDYEQYF.

This chain joins TRBV25-1 and TRBJ1-2, with 8 nucleotides matching TRBD1. Germline-derived CDR1 and CDR2 are MGHDK and SYGVNS. This CDR3 has 13 amino acids. V lost 6 bases, J lost 10 bases, and 10 bases stayed unmatched. CDR3 residues: CASRRQGAKDYTF. DNA for the CDR3: TGTGCCAGCAGAAGGCAGGGGGCGAAGGACTACACCTTC.

The V and J genes are TRBV12-5 and TRBJ2-2; weak D call: TRBD1 (5 bases). The CDR3 runs to 12 residues. CDR1 and CDR2 (germline): LGHNT, FRNRAP. V lost 6 bases to trimming and J lost 7 bases, with 9 bases between them. CDR3: CASGRDHGELFF. The CDR3 DNA is TGTGCTAGTGGCAGGGATCACGGGGAGCTGTTTTTT.

The V call is TRBV6-6, the J call TRBJ1-2; D is perhaps TRBD1 (6 bases). The CDR3 is 12 residues long. CDR1 MNHNY and CDR2 SVGAGI come from the germline V gene (reference sequence). V lost 8 bases to trimming and J lost 7 bases, with 14 bases between them. The CDR3 DNA follows: TGTGCCAGCGGGCTAACAGGGTCTGGCTACACCTTC. Protein sequence: CASGLTGSGYTF.

The CDR3 protein is CASSLKSDRQYF. CDR3 DNA sequence: TGTGCCAGCAGCTTGAAGTCCGACAGGCAGTACTTC. The chain joins TRBV11-2 to TRBJ2-7; possible D gene TRBD1, 5 bases. The V end lost 3 bases, the J end lost 9 bases, and 12 bases lay between the germline ends. The CDR3 extends over 12 amino acids. Germline lookup yields CDR1 SGHAT and CDR2 FQNNGV.

This clone was seen only a few times. This rearrangement joins TRBV7-3 to TRBJ2-1; 8 nucleotides agree with TRBD1. The CDR3 has 14 residues. With 3 bases clipped from V and 9 bases from J, the junction kept 7 bases outside the gene matches. CDR1 SGHTA and CDR2 FQGTGA come from the germline V gene. The CDR3 sequence is CASSFRQGQGEQFF. CDR3 bases: TGTGCCAGCAGCTTTCGACAGGGGCAGGGTGAGCAGTTCTTC.

There are a few counts of this clone. This rearrangement joins TRBV4-3 to TRBJ2-3; 10 bases line up with TRBD1. This CDR3 is 16 amino acids long. Looked up from germline, CDR1 is LGHNA and CDR2 is YSLEER. V gave up 4 bases and J gave up 3 bases; unmatched junction bases: 7. CDR3 sequence (DNA): TGCGCCAGCAGCCGGGATGGGACAGGGGAAACAGATACGCAGTATTTT. Translating gives CASSRDGTGETDTQYF.

The chain carries TRBV11-2 and TRBJ2-3; 7 nucleotides line up with TRBD1. The CDR3 has 15 amino acids. With 2 bases clipped from V and 5 bases from J, the junction kept 7 bases outside the gene matches. In germline, CDR1 is SGHAT, CDR2 FQNNGV. CDR3 amino acids: CASSLSDRARDTQYF. The CDR3 coding sequence is TGTGCCAGCAGCTTAAGCGACAGGGCGAGAGATACGCAGTATTTT. The full variable domain, completed using reference TRBV11-2 and TRBJ2-3, is EAGVAQSPRYKIIEKRQSVAFWCNPISGHATLYWYQQILGQGPKLLIQFQNNGVVDDSQLPKDRFSAERLKGVDSTLKIQPAKLEDSAVYLCASSLSDRARDTQYFGPGTRLTVL.

The chain couples TRBV7-3 to TRBJ2-2; a possible D gene is TRBD2 (6 bases). The CDR3 has 14 amino acids. Trimming removed 2 bases from V and 2 bases from J, with 6 bases in between. Per the germline V gene, CDR1 is SGHTA and CDR2 is FQGTGA. The CDR3 sequence is CASSLGTNTGELFF. The DNA for the CDR3 is TGTGCCAGCAGCTTAGGGACTAACACCGGGGAGCTGTTTTTT.

The chain uses TRBV29-1 and TRBJ1-1; possibly TRBD1 for D (5 bases). Germline V gives CDR1 SQVTM, CDR2 ANQGSEA. The length of the CDR3 is 11 residues. V dropped 6 bases and J dropped 2 bases, with 7 bases sitting between them. The CDR3 nucleotides read TGCAGCGTGCAGGGTAACACTGAAGCTTTCTTT. Translated: CSVQGNTEAFF.

V is TRBV5-1 and J is TRBJ2-2; maybe TRBD1 (6 bases). The CDR3 spans 13 residues. V was clipped by 5 bases and J by 7 bases, with 12 bases between them. The germline V gene has CDR1 SGHRS and CDR2 YFSETQ. The CDR3 here is CASRFRGDGELFF. CDR3 DNA sequence: TGCGCCAGCAGATTCAGGGGCGACGGGGAGCTGTTTTTT.

This clone was counted between two and nine times. The chain employs TRBV3-1 (or the pseudogene TRBV3-2) and TRBJ2-1, with 7 positions matching TRBD2. The V gene's germline CDR1 is LGHDT and CDR2 YNNKEL (reference sequence). There are 12 residues in the CDR3. The junction had 4 bases not matched to a gene; V was cut back by 4 bases and J by 10 bases. CDR3 loop: CASSPGAGEQFF. The CDR3 DNA is TGTGCCAGCAGCCCTGGAGCGGGGGAGCAGTTCTTC.

The chain has TRBV19 and TRBJ2-7; 10 nucleotides line up with TRBD1. Trimming removed 3 bases from V and 5 bases from J; junction bases left unmatched: 4. The CDR3 length is 14 residues. Looked up from germline, CDR1 is LNHDA and CDR2 is SQIVND (reference sequence). This CDR3 reads CASSIGTGAHEQYF. The CDR3 DNA sequence: TGTGCCAGTAGTATTGGGACAGGGGCTCACGAGCAGTACTTC.

CDR3 sequence reads: CASSLRVSDTEAFF. The CDR3, as DNA: TGCGCCAGCTCGCTCCGGGTTTCAGACACTGAAGCTTTCTTT. This chain connects TRBV5-1 to TRBJ1-1; D unclear. Trimming pared 7 bases from V and 3 bases from J, leaving 16 bases between. CDR3 size: 14 residues. The germline V gene encodes CDR1 SGHRS and CDR2 YFSETQ.

A few counts support this clone. The chain carries TRBV9 and TRBJ1-1, with D maybe TRBD1 (6 bases). Germline assignment: CDR1 SGDLS and CDR2 YYNGEE. The V end lost 4 bases, the J end lost 3 bases, and 16 bases lay between the germline ends. The CDR3 totals 15 residues. The CDR3 sequence: CASSPSPDSDTEAFF. The CDR3 coding sequence is TGTGCCAGCAGCCCCAGCCCGGACAGCGACACTGAAGCTTTCTTT. The complete variable domain, with remaining parts taken from reference TRBV9 and TRBJ1-1, reads DSGVTQTPKHLITATGQRVTLRCSPRSGDLSVYWYQQSLDQGLQFLIQYYNGEERAKGNILERFSAQQFPDLHSELNLSSLELGDSALYFCASSPSPDSDTEAFFGQGTRLTVV.

The chain couples TRBV7-3 to TRBJ1-1, with D uncertain. Germline V gives CDR1 SGHTA, CDR2 FQGTGA. Trimming stripped 7 bases from V and 1 base from J, with 10 bases between. This CDR3 has 13 amino acids. Here the CDR3 reads CASKVAGNTEAFF. CDR3 bases: TGTGCCAGCAAGGTGGCAGGGAACACTGAAGCTTTCTTT.

V gene TRBV6-5 combines with J gene TRBJ2-7; TRBD1 aligns across 7 bases. This CDR3 is 14 amino acids long. V lost 7 bases to trimming and J lost 0 bases; unmatched junction nucleotides: 6. CDR1 is MNHEY and CDR2 is SVGAGI in the germline V gene. CDR3 DNA: TGTGCCAGCACCGTGGACAGGACCTCCTACGAGCAGTACTTC. Its translation is CASTVDRTSYEQYF.

The CDR3 protein is CASSSQAPAGYNEQFF. The CDR3 DNA is TGTGCCAGCAGCTCCCAAGCCCCGGCGGGCTACAATGAGCAGTTCTTC. V and J are TRBV7-2 and TRBJ2-1; perhaps TRBD2 as D (5 bases). Germline CDR1 is SGHTA and CDR2 is FQGNSA. Deletions cut 4 bases from V and 3 bases from J, with 16 bases between. The CDR3 is 16 amino acids.

The rearrangement links TRBV5-1 to TRBJ2-1; 7 positions agree with TRBD1. The V gene end was trimmed by 7 bases and the J gene end by 0 bases; junction bases not matched to a gene: 1. Germline V CDR1 and CDR2: SGHRS, YFSETQ. The CDR3 extends over 13 amino acids. CDR3 sequence reads: CASRDSSYNEQFF. The CDR3 DNA sequence: TGCGCCAGCCGGGACAGCTCCTACAATGAGCAGTTCTTC.